Detailed here is one T cell receptor (beta chain). What it binds is not known. The CDR3 extends over 14 amino acids. Germline V gene data show CDR1 as SGHNT and CDR2 as YYREEE (reference sequence). This sample's RNA came from whole unsorted tissue. Distant lung tissue was collected more than 3 cm away from the tumor edge. The data stem from a study of tumor and adjacent non-tumor tissue in lung cancer. Whole-study context: Each sample yielded 4 million to 5 million productive TCRbeta reads on average. Notes on the study in general: Shorter survival was associated with higher TCR diversity in tumors. TCR diversity was significantly greater in tumor than normal lung tissue. In normal lung, the top 100 clones were significantly more dominant than in tumor.

Three rounds of nested PCR, following a modified ARM-PCR protocol, produced the TCRbeta library. TCRdb recomputed calls from the multiplex PCR reads with MiXCR, one row per CDR3 protein. In the table there are nearly 50,000 distinct CDR3 sequences, 64% of which are singletons. The sequence was collected from an older woman with non-small cell lung cancer. Material: distant non-tumor lung tissue. This chain links TRBV5-4 with TRBJ2-7; 7 bases fit TRBD1. As DNA, the CDR3 is TGTTTCAGCAGCCAAAGGGACAGACTATACGAGCAGTACTTC. It encodes CFSSQRDRLYEQYF.